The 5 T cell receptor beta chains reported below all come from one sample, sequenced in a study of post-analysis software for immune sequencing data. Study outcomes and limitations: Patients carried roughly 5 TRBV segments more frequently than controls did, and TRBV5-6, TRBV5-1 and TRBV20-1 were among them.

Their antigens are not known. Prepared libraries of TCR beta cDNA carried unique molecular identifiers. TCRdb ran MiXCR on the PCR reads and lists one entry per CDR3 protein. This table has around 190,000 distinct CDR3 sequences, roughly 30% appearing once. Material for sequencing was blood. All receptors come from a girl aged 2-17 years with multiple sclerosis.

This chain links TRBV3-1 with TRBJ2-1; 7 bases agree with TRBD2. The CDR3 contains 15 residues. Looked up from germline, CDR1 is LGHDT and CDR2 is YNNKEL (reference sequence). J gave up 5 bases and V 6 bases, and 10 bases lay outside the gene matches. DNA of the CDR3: TGTGCCAGCAGGCCTCGGGGGGAGCCTAACAATGAGCAGTTCTTC. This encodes CASRPRGEPNNEQFF.

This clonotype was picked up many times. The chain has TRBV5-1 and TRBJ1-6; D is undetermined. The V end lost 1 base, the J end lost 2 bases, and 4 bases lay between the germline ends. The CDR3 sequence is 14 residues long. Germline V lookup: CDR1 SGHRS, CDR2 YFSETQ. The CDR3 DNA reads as TGCGCCAGCAGCTTGCGGACCTATAATTCACCCCTCCACTTT. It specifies CASSLRTYNSPLHF.

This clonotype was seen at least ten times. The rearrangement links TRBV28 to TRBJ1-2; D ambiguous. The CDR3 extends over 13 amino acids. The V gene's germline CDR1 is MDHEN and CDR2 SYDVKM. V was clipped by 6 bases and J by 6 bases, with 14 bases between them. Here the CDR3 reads CASSFSRSHGYTF. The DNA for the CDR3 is TGTGCCAGCAGCTTTTCTCGGAGTCATGGCTACACCTTC.

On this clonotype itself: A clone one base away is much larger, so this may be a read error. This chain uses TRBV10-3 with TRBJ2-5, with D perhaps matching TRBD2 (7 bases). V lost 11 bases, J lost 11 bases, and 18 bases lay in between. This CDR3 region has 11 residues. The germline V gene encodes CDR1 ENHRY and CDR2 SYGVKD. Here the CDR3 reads CALGGGQGQYF. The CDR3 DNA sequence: TGTGCCCTTGGGGGGGGTCAGGGGCAGTACTTC.

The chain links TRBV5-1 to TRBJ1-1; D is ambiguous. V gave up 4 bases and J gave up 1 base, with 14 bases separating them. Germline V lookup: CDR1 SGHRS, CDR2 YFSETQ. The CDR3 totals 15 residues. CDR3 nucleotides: TGCGCCAGCAGCGACACCCGAACCCCGAACACTGAAGCTTTCTTT. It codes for CASSDTRTPNTEAFF.